These 20 T cell receptor beta chains share one sample of origin, sequenced in a study of CD8+ T cells in alopecia areata (dated 2018 in TCRdb). Libraries were constructed by the immunoSEQ multiplex PCR assay. To provide template for TCR sequencing, every sample had RNA extracted and reverse transcribed into cDNA. TCRdb took this table from immuneACCESS and kept in-frame rearrangements with V and J called. Such tables lack part of the clones; where checked against another copy, unresolved V genes explain under half of the gap, and the rest is unexplained. This sample has some 30,000 clones in its table, and about 74% of those were observed once. The ten largest account for around a fifth of the sample. What was sequenced was NKG2D-low CD8+ T cells sorted from blood. In the paper's terms, the cell subset or site label means: sorted CD8+ NKG2D-low blood T cells. The receptors stem from a human donor with alopecia areata.

This clone was seen only once. The rearrangement joins TRBV4-1 to TRBJ2-1; 9 bases are shared with TRBD2. Germline CDR1 reads MGHRA; CDR2 reads YSYEKL. J lost 4 bases, V lost 4 bases, and 5 bases had no gene match. The CDR3 is 15 amino acids. The CDR3 nucleotides read TGCGCCAGCAGCCCTGTGCGGGAGGGGTACAATGAGCAGTTCTTC. This sequence encodes CASSPVREGYNEQFF.

The gene calls are TRBV2 and TRBJ2-1, with D possibly TRBD1 on 7 matching bases. This CDR3 spans 14 amino acids. CDR1 and CDR2 (germline): SNHLY, FYNNEI. V lost 4 bases, J lost 5 bases, and 12 bases lay in between. CDR3 in amino acids: CASSGGTENNEQFF. CDR3 DNA: TGTGCCAGCAGTGGCGGGACAGAGAACAATGAGCAGTTCTTC. The entire variable domain, with the rest obtained from reference TRBV2 and TRBJ2-1, is as follows: EPEVTQTPSHQVTQMGQEVILRCVPISNHLYFYWYRQILGQKVEFLVSFYNNEISEKSEIFDDQFSVERPDGSNFTLKIRSTKLEDSAMYFCASSGGTENNEQFFGPGTRLTVL.

The genes are TRBV7-9 and TRBJ2-1; no clear D. Germline assignment: CDR1 SEHNR and CDR2 FQNEAQ (reference sequence). Trimming cost V 5 bases and J 9 bases, with 11 bases left between them. The CDR3 runs 12 residues. The CDR3 nucleotides are TGTGCCAGCAGCGGAACACGAATTGAGCAGTTCTTC. Translation gives CASSGTRIEQFF.

A single count supports this clone. The chain combines TRBV6-1 with TRBJ2-3; the match to TRBD1 covers 10 bases. CDR1 is MNHNS, CDR2 SASEGT, per germline. V was pared by 7 bases and J by 1 base, with 5 bases of the junction left unmatched. There are 15 residues in the CDR3. The CDR3 spells CASKSGTGGTDTQYF. For the CDR3, the DNA is TGTGCCAGCAAATCCGGGACAGGGGGCACAGATACGCAGTATTTT.

The chain employs TRBV2 and TRBJ2-7; a weak D match, TRBD1 (5 bases). The ends were cut back, 3 bases at V and 5 bases at J, with 11 bases in the middle. The germline gives CDR1 SNHLY, CDR2 FYNNEI. There are 13 residues in the CDR3. The CDR3 reads CASSDRVDHEQYF. The DNA for the CDR3 is TGTGCCAGCAGTGACAGGGTGGACCACGAGCAGTACTTC.

V gene TRBV6-5 combines with J gene TRBJ1-5; D not resolved. Trimming removed 8 bases from V and 7 bases from J, with 3 bases in between. Germline CDR1 is MNHEY and CDR2 is SVGAGI. This CDR3 comprises 9 residues. CDR3 sequence: CASGQPQHF. CDR3 in DNA: TGTGCCAGCGGGCAGCCCCAGCATTTT.

The chain recombines TRBV29-1 with TRBJ2-7; 9 nucleotides agree with TRBD1. Germline CDR1 reads SQVTM; CDR2 reads ANQGSEA. J was trimmed by 0 bases and V by 7 bases; bases with no gene match: 4. CDR3 length: 13 residues. CDR3 protein: CSGQGDSSYEQYF. CDR3 DNA sequence: TGCAGCGGACAGGGGGACAGCTCCTACGAGCAGTACTTC.

This clone was counted once. The chain has TRBV7-2 and TRBJ2-7; D could derive from TRBD1 or TRBD2 (5 bases each). The V end lost 4 bases, the J end lost 0 bases, and 7 bases lay between the germline ends. Germline CDR1 SGHTA, CDR2 FQGNSA. The CDR3 extends over 13 amino acids. DNA for the CDR3: TGTGCCAGCAGCTCGGGGCCCTCCTACGAGCAGTACTTC. It is translated as CASSSGPSYEQYF.

The count of this clone is one. The J gene is TRBJ2-2, the V gene TRBV4-3; a weak D match, TRBD1 (7 bases). The V gene lost 4 bases and the J gene lost 6 bases, with 15 bases spanning the gap. CDR1 is LGHNA, CDR2 YSLEER, per germline. The CDR3 loop spans 15 amino acids. The CDR3 here is CASSRGTGEAGELFF. The DNA of the CDR3 is TGCGCCAGCAGCCGAGGAACAGGGGAGGCCGGGGAGCTGTTTTTT.

This rearrangement joins TRBV5-4 to TRBJ2-7, with 7 bases fitting TRBD1. The germline gives CDR1 SGHNT, CDR2 YYREEE (reference sequence). The V and J ends lost 0 bases and 3 bases, in that order; junction bases with no gene match: 0. This CDR3 comprises 13 residues. For the CDR3, the DNA is TGTGCCAGCAGCTTGGACAGGGGCTACGAGCAGTACTTC. Translated: CASSLDRGYEQYF.

The chain links TRBV29-1 to TRBJ2-7; D possibly corresponds to TRBD2 (5 bases). The CDR3 spans 11 residues. Germline CDR1 SQVTM, CDR2 ANQGSEA. Trimming left V 6 bases short and J 3 bases short, with 9 bases between. The CDR3 nucleotides are TGCAGCGTCGAGGGTATCTACGAGCAGTACTTC. It specifies CSVEGIYEQYF.

The chain links TRBV11-3 to TRBJ2-7; no definite D call. Germline CDR1 and CDR2: SGHNT and YENEEA. V was trimmed by 0 bases and J by 4 bases, leaving 22 bases between them. The CDR3 extends over 18 amino acids. The CDR3 DNA follows: TGTGCCAGCAGCTTAGATCGAATAACCGGGTCCCTAATGTACGAGCAGTACTTC. Residues: CASSLDRITGSLMYEQYF.

This clone was picked up one time. The chain couples TRBV4-2 to TRBJ2-5; weak D call: TRBD1 (6 bases). V lost 0 bases, J lost 6 bases, and 14 bases lay in between. CDR3 length: 15 amino acids. Germline V gives CDR1 LGHNA, CDR2 YNFKEQ. CDR3 nucleotides: TGTGCCAGCAGCCAAGACCAGGGGAGTATAAAGACCCAGTACTTC. It yields the protein CASSQDQGSIKTQYF.

The genes are TRBV6-1 and TRBJ2-3; 7 bases fit TRBD2. The germline V gene encodes CDR1 MNHNS and CDR2 SASEGT. V trimming: 2 bases; J trimming: 4 bases; junction bases outside the gene matches: 9. The CDR3 totals 16 residues. The CDR3 is CASSEKFAGEPDTQYF. DNA of the CDR3: TGTGCCAGCAGTGAAAAATTTGCGGGAGAACCAGATACGCAGTATTTT.

This clone came up a few times. The chain uses TRBV19 and TRBJ2-7; 10 bases are a match to TRBD2. J gave up 0 bases and V 8 bases, and 4 bases lay outside the gene matches. CDR1 is LNHDA, CDR2 SQIVND, per germline (reference sequence). This CDR3 comprises 14 residues. CDR3 amino acids: CASAAGGSSYEQYF. In DNA, the CDR3 is TGTGCCAGTGCAGCGGGAGGGAGCTCCTACGAGCAGTACTTC.

This clone has a single count. The rearrangement uses TRBV7-2 and TRBJ2-7; D unresolved. Germline V gene lookup returns CDR1 SGHTA and CDR2 FQGNSA. CDR3 size: 11 residues. Trimming took 4 bases from V and 2 from J, leaving 3 bases between them. CDR3 coding DNA: TGTGCCAGCAGCTCACCCTACGAGCAGTACTTC. It translates to CASSSPYEQYF.

The V gene is TRBV6-4, the J gene TRBJ2-4; D uncertain. Per germline, CDR1 MRHNA and CDR2 SNTAGT. The CDR3 runs to 15 residues. The V end was cut by 0 bases, the J end by 7 bases, with 13 bases between. The CDR3 region is CASSDSFWQENIQYF. The CDR3 nucleotides are TGTGCCAGCAGTGACTCGTTTTGGCAGGAGAACATTCAGTACTTC.

This chain links TRBV2 with TRBJ1-2, with no clear D. Trimming shortened V by 1 base and J by 4 bases, and 7 bases separated the two germline ends. This CDR3 is built from 13 residues. Germline-derived CDR1 and CDR2 are SNHLY and FYNNEI. CDR3 residues: CASSEGVGYGYTF. The CDR3 DNA reads as TGTGCCAGCAGTGAAGGGGTTGGCTATGGCTACACCTTC.

This clone is medium-sized. The CDR3 coding sequence is TGCGCCAGCAGTGAGGGGACTAGCGGACCCTACGAGCAGTACTTC. This gives the protein CASSEGTSGPYEQYF. The chain couples TRBV10-2 to TRBJ2-7; 11 bases fit TRBD2. From germline, CDR1 is WSHSY and CDR2 SAAADI. With V trimmed by 2 bases and J by 2 bases, 2 bases remained unmatched. The CDR3 is 15 amino acids.

This clone showed up just once. The rearrangement joins TRBV2 to TRBJ1-4; D is ambiguous. The germline V gene has CDR1 SNHLY and CDR2 FYNNEI. The CDR3 consists of 11 residues. V was trimmed by 6 bases and J by 8 bases, leaving 7 bases between them. The CDR3 region is CASRELEKLFF. DNA of the CDR3: TGTGCCAGCAGGGAACTGGAAAAACTGTTTTTT.